The 11 T cell receptor beta chains below were found in one sample sequenced in a study of blood T cell repertoires in COVID-19. Profiling relied on immunoSEQ multiplex PCR, and the TCRdb table lists in-frame clones only, not all of them. The sample yields 120,000 to 150,000 clones, around 90% seen once. The sample was peripheral blood. The receptors were sampled from a man aged 55-75 years with active or convalescent COVID-19.

The CDR3 sequence: CASGLHRGLTEAFF. CDR3 nucleotide sequence: TGTGCTAGTGGTTTACACAGGGGGCTCACTGAAGCTTTCTTT. The rearrangement uses TRBV12-5 and TRBJ1-1, with 9 nucleotides matching TRBD1. J was trimmed by 4 bases and V by 3 bases; bases with no gene match: 3. From germline, CDR1 is LGHNT and CDR2 FRNRAP. This CDR3 is built from 14 residues.

The chain links TRBV28 to TRBJ2-6; 7 bases match TRBD1. The CDR3 is made up of 18 amino acids. Germline CDR1 is MDHEN and CDR2 is SYDVKM. Trimming removed 6 bases from V and 4 bases from J; junction bases left unmatched: 15. CDR3 in DNA: TGTGCCAGCAGCCTCTGGGGGACAGTTGTCTCGGGGGCCAACGTCCTGACTTTC. Translation gives CASSLWGTVVSGANVLTF.

This chain links TRBV7-9 with TRBJ1-6, with D possibly TRBD1 on 5 matching bases. CDR1 SEHNR and CDR2 FQNEAQ come from the germline V gene (reference sequence). The germline V and J ends were trimmed by 5 bases and 5 bases, with 10 bases remaining between them. The CDR3 is 14 amino acids. The CDR3 sequence is CASSRTGDNSPLHF. CDR3 in DNA: TGTGCCAGCAGCCGGACGGGGGATAATTCACCCCTCCACTTT.

This sequence joins TRBV4-2 and TRBJ2-1, with TRBD2 identical over 7 bases. CDR1 and CDR2 from the germline V gene are LGHNA and YNFKEQ. The CDR3 is made up of 17 amino acids. V shed 0 bases and J 4 bases; nucleotides not matched to a gene: 9. CDR3 in amino acids: CASSQDLGSGYYNEQFF. CDR3 nucleotides: TGTGCCAGCAGCCAAGATCTGGGTAGCGGGTATTACAATGAGCAGTTCTTC.

This sequence joins TRBV15 and TRBJ2-7; 7 positions match TRBD2. The V gene end was trimmed by 6 bases and the J gene end by 4 bases; junction bases not matched to a gene: 6. CDR3 length: 13 residues. Looked up from germline, CDR1 is LNHNV and CDR2 is YYDKDF (reference sequence). CDR3 in amino acids: CATRFEAGYEQYF. As DNA, the CDR3 is TGTGCCACCAGGTTCGAAGCGGGGTACGAGCAGTACTTC.

The V call is TRBV24-1, the J call TRBJ2-5; 7 bases map to TRBD1. CDR1 is KGHDR and CDR2 is SFDVKD in the germline V gene. Trimming took 5 bases from V and 4 from J; bases not matched to a gene: 9. CDR3 length: 15 residues. CDR3 in DNA: TGTGCCACCAGTGTGAATAACAGGGGTGGAGAGACCCAGTACTTC. It encodes CATSVNNRGGETQYF.

CDR3 protein: CSPHRRGTEAFF. The CDR3 coding sequence is TGCAGCCCACATCGGCGGGGCACTGAAGCTTTCTTT. The rearrangement links TRBV29-1 to TRBJ1-1; no reliable D call. CDR3 size: 12 residues. Germline CDR1 SQVTM, CDR2 ANQGSEA. Trimming left V 8 bases short and J 4 bases short, with 14 bases between.

In this sample, this clone turned up once. The chain employs TRBV6-1 and TRBJ1-1, with 9 bases matching TRBD1. This CDR3 has 14 amino acids. Germline trimming cut 6 bases from V and 4 bases from J; bases unmatched to any gene: 6. In germline, CDR1 is MNHNS, CDR2 SASEGT. CDR3 residues: CASRTQGAGTEAFF. DNA for the CDR3: TGTGCCAGCAGGACACAGGGGGCCGGCACTGAAGCTTTCTTT.

This clone was found once. The chain has TRBV27 and TRBJ2-3; 7 bases map to TRBD2. CDR3 length equals 14 residues. CDR1 and CDR2 from the germline V gene are MNHEY and SMNVEV (reference sequence). V lost 11 bases and J lost 6; bases outside the gene matches: 14. CDR3 coding DNA: TGTGCCGGCTTGGCGGGAGTCCGCTTGGATACGCAGTATTTT. This codes for CAGLAGVRLDTQYF.

This clone was detected ten times or more. This chain connects TRBV19 to TRBJ2-4; possible D gene TRBD1, 6 bases. In germline, CDR1 is LNHDA, CDR2 SQIVND (reference sequence). The CDR3 runs to 14 residues. With 3 bases removed from V and 2 bases from J, the gap between germline ends came to 8 bases. CDR3 residues: CASSIQGTKNIQYF. Written as DNA, the CDR3 is TGTGCCAGTAGTATCCAGGGGACCAAAAACATTCAGTACTTC.

This rearrangement joins TRBV5-1 to TRBJ1-2; 9 bases fit TRBD1. With 4 bases clipped from V and 9 bases from J, the junction kept 10 bases outside the gene matches. Per the germline V gene, CDR1 is SGHRS and CDR2 is YFSETQ. The CDR3 totals 14 residues. The CDR3, as DNA: TGCGCCAGCAGCGCGAGGGGACAGGGTGACCGCTACACCTTC. It yields the protein CASSARGQGDRYTF.